The following is a TCR beta chain sequence with its context. Its antigen is not yet known. No per-base quality is available; no much larger clone lies one base away. The immunoSEQ Assay, a bias-controlled multiplex PCR, was used to amplify TCRbeta CDR3 regions from genomic DNA. The authors processed their data as follows. The number of nucleated cells in each sample was estimated from the amplification of reference gene primers within the assay. Sequence reads were collapsed and filtered to measure the absolute abundance of every unique TCRbeta CDR3 rearrangement. For each sample, productive Simpson clonality was calculated as the square root of Simpson's diversity index over productive rearrangements. TCRdb obtained this table from immuneACCESS and retained in-frame rearrangements with V and J assigned. These tables miss some clones; where compared with another copy, unresolved V genes account for less than half of the shortfall, and the remainder is unexplained. V, J and clone size are those of that table, while D and trimming were read from the DNA. The sample contains 180,000 or so clones, 60% to 80% of them found a single time. Approximately 14% of the sample goes to the ten largest clones.

This specimen comes from a study of blood T cell repertoires in COVID-19 (dated by TCRdb to about 2020). Notes on the research overall: Samples from collaborators originated in the United States, Italy and Spain and spanned both the acute and convalescent phases of COVID-19. The material from the prospective study consisted of cDNA or gDNA derived from T cells, B-cell-depleted T cells, or PBMCs. Deeply sampled blood TCRbeta repertoires from subjects exposed to, actively infected with, or recovered from COVID-19 were included in the dataset. A freely available public database, intended as a resource for researchers studying the immune response to SARS-CoV-2, is where the repertoires were released. Samples were obtained from the ongoing ImmuneRACE study (first 160 participants) and from 1,000 to 1,500 subjects provided by 6 global collaborators. The sample metadata nearly always contained a de-identified subject ID, COVID-19 status, age in years and sex. Where available, HLA class I and class II types were obtained from metadata supplied by the sample provider rather than from assay-based typing. Paper-wide results and their limitations: The amount of clinical and demographic metadata varied by source and participant and was provided uncurated.

From a lookup of the germline V gene, CDR1 and CDR2 are MNHEY and SVGAGI. The CDR3 starts with the cysteine, ends with the phenylalanine, and has 14 residues. Kept here is only the CDR3 DNA, which spans 42 bases and is read in frame from base 1. V and J lose 5 bases and 7 bases, and a span of 17 bases separates them. Participants in the prospective study were enrolled through a virtual design, were aged roughly 18 to 95 years, and lived in fewer than 30 United States geographic areas. In the prospective study, participants were assigned to cohorts based on the clinical history participants reported in a screening survey and a study questionnaire. A participant counted as exposed if, within 2 weeks of entering the study, that participant had been in contact with someone who had a PCR-confirmed or clinician-diagnosed COVID-19 case. In the prospective study, whole blood, serum and a nasopharyngeal or oropharyngeal swab were collected from each participant by mobile phlebotomists. Prospective study participants could optionally give additional blood draws and questionnaires over an approximately 2-month period. Blood samples from the prospective study were shipped frozen or at room temperature prior to DNA extraction.

Specimen: PBMCs or T cells enriched from blood (not recorded which). This TCR was recovered from a man aged 55 to 70 who had been exposed to COVID-19. The sequence links TRBV6-5 to TRBJ1-1; the D gene assignment is ambiguous. CDR3 reads: CASSPSGVFGEAFF. The bases are TGTGCCAGCAGTCCTAGCGGAGTTTTCGGTGAAGCTTTCTTT.